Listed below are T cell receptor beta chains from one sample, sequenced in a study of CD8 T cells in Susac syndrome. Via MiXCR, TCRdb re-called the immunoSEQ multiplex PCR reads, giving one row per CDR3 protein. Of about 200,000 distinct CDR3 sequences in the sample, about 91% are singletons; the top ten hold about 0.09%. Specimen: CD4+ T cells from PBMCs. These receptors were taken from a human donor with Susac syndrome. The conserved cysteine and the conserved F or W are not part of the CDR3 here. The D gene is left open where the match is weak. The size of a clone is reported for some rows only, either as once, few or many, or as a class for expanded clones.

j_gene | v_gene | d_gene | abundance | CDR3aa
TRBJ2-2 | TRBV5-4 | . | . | ASSVQGTGELF
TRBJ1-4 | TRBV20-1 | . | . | SARRTENEKLF
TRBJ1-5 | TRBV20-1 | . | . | SARSGGRDQPQH
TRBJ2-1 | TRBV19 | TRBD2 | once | ASRMRGGRNEQF
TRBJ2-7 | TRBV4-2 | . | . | ASSQGNNRGEQY
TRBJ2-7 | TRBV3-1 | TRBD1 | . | ASSHPGQGTFSTFYEQY
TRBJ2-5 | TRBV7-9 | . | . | ASSYRVKETQY
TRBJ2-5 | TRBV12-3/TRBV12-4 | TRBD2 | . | ASSSGGKETQY
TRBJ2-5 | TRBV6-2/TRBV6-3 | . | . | ASSLERSGAQY
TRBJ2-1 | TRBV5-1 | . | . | ASSLTPPSYNEQF
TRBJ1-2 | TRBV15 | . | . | ATSRSLAAGAGYT
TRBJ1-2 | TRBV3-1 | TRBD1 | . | ASSQRTGGWYGYT
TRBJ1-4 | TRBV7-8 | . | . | ASSLHRVKSTNEKLF
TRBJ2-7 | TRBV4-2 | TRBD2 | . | ASSQDPSGLAASYEQY
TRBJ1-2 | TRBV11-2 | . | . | ASSLLLTTYGYT
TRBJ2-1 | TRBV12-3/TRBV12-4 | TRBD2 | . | ASSRAPSGGNEQF
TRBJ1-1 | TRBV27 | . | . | ASSSAGWSTEAF
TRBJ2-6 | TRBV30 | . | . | AWSGGWAGANVLT
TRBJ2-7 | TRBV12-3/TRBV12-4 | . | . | ASSLIRTYEQY
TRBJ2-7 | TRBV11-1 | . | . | ASSLVAGTYEQY
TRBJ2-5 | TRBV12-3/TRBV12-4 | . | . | ASSRAAQETQY
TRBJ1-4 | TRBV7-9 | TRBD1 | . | ASSLGTGGSEKLF
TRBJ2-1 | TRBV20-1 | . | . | SFGTSYNEQF
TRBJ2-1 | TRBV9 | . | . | ASSAGTGHNEQF
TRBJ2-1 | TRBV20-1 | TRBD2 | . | SASGGLAYEQF
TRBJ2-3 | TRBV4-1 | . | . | ASSQPPLRGAQLGTDTQY
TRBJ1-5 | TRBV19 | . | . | ASSTGTGNNQPQH
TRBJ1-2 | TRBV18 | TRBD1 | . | ASSTRDRGSMGYT
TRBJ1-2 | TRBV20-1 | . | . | SARDMNGYT
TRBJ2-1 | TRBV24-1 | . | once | ATSEGSGPPNEQF
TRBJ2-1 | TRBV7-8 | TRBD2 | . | ASSPGGTSDYNEQF
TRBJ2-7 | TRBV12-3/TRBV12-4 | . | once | ASTTTSLIAEQY
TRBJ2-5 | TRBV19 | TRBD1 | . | ASAGTGQETQY